Here is one T cell receptor (beta chain) with its context. Next came a second PCR, run for about 7 to 12 cycles, which used a sample-barcoded 5' primer along with a J-beta primer mix. TCRdb reanalysed the 5' RACE reads using MiXCR and keeps one entry per CDR3 protein. This table holds about 580,000 distinct CDR3 sequences, more than 45% found once. The sample belongs to a study of blood T cells in healthy people across ages. All donors came from Russia, were Caucasian and healthy, and spanned ages roughly 6 to 95. PBMCs were isolated at a quantity of at least 7 million per sample. This CDR3 is 18 amino acids long.

Material: blood. The TCR was taken from a man older than 75 in good health. The chain has TRBV21-1 and TRBJ2-3; the D call in the table, TRBD2, was not verified against the DNA. TRBV21-1 has pseudogene status. The CDR3 reads CASSKVGASGGFTDTQYF. CDR3 coding DNA: TGTGCCAGCAGCAAAGTGGGGGCTAGCGGGGGGTTCACAGATACGCAGTATTTT.